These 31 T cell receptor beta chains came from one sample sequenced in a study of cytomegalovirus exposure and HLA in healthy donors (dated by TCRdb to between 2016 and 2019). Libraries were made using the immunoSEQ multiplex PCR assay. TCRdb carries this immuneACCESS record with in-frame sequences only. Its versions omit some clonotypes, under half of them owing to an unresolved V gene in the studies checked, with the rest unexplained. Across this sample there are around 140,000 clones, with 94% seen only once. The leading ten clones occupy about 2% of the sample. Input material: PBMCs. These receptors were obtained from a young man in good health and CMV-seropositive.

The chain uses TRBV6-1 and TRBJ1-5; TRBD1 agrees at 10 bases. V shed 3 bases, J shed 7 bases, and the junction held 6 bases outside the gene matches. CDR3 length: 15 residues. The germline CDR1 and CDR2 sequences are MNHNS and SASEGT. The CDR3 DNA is TGTGCCAGCAGTGACGAGACAGGGGGCGTACAGCCCCAGCATTTT. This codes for CASSDETGGVQPQHF.

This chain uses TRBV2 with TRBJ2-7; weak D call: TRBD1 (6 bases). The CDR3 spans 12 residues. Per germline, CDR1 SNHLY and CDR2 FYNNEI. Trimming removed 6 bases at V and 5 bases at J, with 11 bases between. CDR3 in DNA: TGTGCCAGCAGGGCAGGGGAGCACGAGCAGTACTTC. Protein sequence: CASRAGEHEQYF.

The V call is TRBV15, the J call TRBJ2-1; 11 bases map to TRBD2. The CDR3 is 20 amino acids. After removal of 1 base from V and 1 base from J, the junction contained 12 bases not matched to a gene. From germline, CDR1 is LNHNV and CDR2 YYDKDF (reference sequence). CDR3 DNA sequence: TGTGCCACCAGCAGAGCGGTCCTAGCGGGAGGCCCGTGGTCCTACAATGAGCAGTTCTTC. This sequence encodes CATSRAVLAGGPWSYNEQFF.

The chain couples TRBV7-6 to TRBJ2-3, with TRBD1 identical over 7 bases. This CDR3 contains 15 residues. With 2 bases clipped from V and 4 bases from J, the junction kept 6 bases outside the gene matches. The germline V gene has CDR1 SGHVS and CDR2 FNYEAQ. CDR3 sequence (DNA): TGTGCCAGCAGCTTACTCGAGGGGGCCTCAGATACGCAGTATTTT. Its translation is CASSLLEGASDTQYF.

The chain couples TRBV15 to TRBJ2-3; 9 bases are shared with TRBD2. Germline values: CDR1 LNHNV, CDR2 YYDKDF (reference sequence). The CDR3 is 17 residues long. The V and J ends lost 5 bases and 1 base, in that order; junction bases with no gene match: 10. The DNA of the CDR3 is TGTGCCACCAGCCAAACACCGCGACTAGCGGGCACAGATACGCAGTATTTT. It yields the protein CATSQTPRLAGTDTQYF.

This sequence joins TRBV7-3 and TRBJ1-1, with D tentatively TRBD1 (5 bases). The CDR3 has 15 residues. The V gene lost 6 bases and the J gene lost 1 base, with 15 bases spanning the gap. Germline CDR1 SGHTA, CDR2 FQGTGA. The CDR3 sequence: CASSDLGRGNTEAFF. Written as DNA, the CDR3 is TGTGCCAGCAGTGATCTGGGGCGGGGGAACACTGAAGCTTTCTTT. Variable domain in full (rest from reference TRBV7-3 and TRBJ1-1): GAGVSQTPSNKVTEKGKYVELRCDPISGHTALYWYRQSLGQGPEFLIYFQGTGAADDSGLPNDRFFAVRPEGSVSTLKIQRTERGDSAVYLCASSDLGRGNTEAFFGQGTRLTVV.

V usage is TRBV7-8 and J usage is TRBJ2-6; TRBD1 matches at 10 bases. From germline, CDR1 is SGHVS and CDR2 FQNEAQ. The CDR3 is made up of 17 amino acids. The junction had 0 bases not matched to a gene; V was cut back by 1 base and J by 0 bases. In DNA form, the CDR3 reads TGTGCCAGCAGCTTAGGGACAGGGGGCTCTGGGGCCAACGTCCTGACTTTC. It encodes CASSLGTGGSGANVLTF.

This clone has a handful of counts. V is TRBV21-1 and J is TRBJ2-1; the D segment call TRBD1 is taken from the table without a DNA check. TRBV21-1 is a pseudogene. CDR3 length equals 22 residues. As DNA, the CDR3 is TGTGCCAGCAGCAACCACAGGGGGGTCTCAGACCCGGGGAGGACTATCCACAATGAGCAGTTCTTC. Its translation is CASSNHRGVSDPGRTIHNEQFF.

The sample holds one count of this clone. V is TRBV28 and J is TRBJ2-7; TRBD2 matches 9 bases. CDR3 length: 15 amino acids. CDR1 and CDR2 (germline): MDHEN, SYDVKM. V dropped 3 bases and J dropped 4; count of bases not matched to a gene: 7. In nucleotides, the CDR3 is TGTGCCAGCAGTTTCCCCCGTAGCGGGAGTTACGAGCAGTACTTC. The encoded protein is CASSFPRSGSYEQYF.

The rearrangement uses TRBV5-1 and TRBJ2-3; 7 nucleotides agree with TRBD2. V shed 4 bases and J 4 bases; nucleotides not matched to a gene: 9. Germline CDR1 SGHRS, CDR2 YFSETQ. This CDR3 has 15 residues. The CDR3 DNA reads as TGCGCCAGCAGCCCGGCGGAGCGGGGCGCAGATACGCAGTATTTT. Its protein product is CASSPAERGADTQYF.

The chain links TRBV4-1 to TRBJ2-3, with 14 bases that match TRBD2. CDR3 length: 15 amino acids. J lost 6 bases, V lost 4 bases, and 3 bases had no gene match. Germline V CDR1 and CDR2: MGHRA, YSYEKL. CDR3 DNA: TGCGCCAGCAGCCTGGGACTAGCGGGAGTCGATACGCAGTATTTT. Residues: CASSLGLAGVDTQYF.

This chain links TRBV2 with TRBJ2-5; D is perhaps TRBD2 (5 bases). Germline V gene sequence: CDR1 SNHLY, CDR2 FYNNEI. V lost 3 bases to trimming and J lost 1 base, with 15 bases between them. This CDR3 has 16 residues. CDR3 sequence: CASSDPFTRSQETQYF. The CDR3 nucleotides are TGTGCCAGCAGTGACCCGTTCACTAGGAGCCAAGAGACCCAGTACTTC.

The CDR3 region has the DNA TGTGCCAGCAGCTACCAGGGGACAGGAGGAAACATTCAGTACTTC. This gives the protein CASSYQGTGGNIQYF. The V gene is TRBV5-4, the J gene TRBJ2-4; 8 bases are a match to TRBD1. The length of the CDR3 is 15 residues. The germline V gene has CDR1 SGHNT and CDR2 YYREEE (reference sequence). V shed 3 bases, J shed 6 bases, and the junction held 8 bases outside the gene matches.

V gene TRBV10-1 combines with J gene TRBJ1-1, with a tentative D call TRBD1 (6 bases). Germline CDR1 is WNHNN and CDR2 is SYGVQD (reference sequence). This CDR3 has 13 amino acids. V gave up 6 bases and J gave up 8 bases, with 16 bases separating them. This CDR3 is CASSPFQGREAFF. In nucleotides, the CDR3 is TGCGCCAGCAGCCCTTTTCAGGGGCGAGAAGCTTTCTTT.

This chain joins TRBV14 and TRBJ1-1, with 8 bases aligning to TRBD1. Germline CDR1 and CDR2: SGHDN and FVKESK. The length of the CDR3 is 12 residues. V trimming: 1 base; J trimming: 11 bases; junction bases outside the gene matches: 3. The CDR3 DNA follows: TGTGCCAGCAGCCAAGGAAGACAGGGGGCTTTCTTT. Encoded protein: CASSQGRQGAFF.

In DNA form, the CDR3 reads TGTGCCAGCAGTTACGGAGACAGGACCTACGAGCAGTACTTC. This translates into CASSYGDRTYEQYF. The rearrangement joins TRBV6-6 to TRBJ2-7; D is perhaps TRBD1 (6 bases). Trimming removed 2 bases from V and 2 bases from J, with 10 bases in between. The CDR3 is 14 residues long. Germline CDR1 MNHNY, CDR2 SVGAGI (reference sequence).

The CDR3 DNA follows: TGTGCCATCAGTGTCAGGGAAACGAACACCGGGGAGCTGTTTTTT. It encodes CAISVRETNTGELFF. The chain recombines TRBV10-3 with TRBJ2-2; TRBD1 is a possible D gene (5 bases). V was shortened by 4 bases and J by 0 bases, with 9 bases between the two germline ends. Germline-derived CDR1 and CDR2 are ENHRY and SYGVKD. CDR3 length equals 15 residues.

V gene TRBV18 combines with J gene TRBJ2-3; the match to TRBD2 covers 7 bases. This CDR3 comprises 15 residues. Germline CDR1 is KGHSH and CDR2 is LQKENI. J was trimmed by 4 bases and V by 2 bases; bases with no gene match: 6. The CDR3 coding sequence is TGTGCCAGCTCACCAGTCGGGGGGTCCGCAGATACGCAGTATTTT. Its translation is CASSPVGGSADTQYF.

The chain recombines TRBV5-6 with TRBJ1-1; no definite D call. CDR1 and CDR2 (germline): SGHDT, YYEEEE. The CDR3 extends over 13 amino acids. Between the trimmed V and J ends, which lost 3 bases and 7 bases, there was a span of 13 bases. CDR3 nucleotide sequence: TGTGCCAGCAGCTCCAGGCCTGTTGGTGAAGCTTTCTTT. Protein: CASSSRPVGEAFF.

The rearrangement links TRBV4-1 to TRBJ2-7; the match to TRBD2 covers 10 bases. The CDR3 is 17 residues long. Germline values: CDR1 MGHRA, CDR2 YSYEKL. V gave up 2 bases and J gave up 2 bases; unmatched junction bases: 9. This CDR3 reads CASSQRTSGIITYEQYF. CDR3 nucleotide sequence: TGCGCCAGCAGCCAACGGACTAGCGGAATTATAACCTACGAGCAGTACTTC.

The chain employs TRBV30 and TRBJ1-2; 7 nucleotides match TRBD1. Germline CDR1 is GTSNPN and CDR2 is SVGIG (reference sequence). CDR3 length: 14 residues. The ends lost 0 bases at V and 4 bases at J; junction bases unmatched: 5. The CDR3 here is CAWSVPGQIYGYTF. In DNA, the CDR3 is TGTGCCTGGAGTGTCCCGGGACAGATCTATGGCTACACCTTC. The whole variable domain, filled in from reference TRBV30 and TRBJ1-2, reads SQTIHQWPATLVQPVGSPLSLECTVEGTSNPNLYWYRQAAGRGLQLLFYSVGIGQISSEVPQNLSASRPQDRQFILSSKKLLLSDSGFYLCAWSVPGQIYGYTFGSGTRLTVV.

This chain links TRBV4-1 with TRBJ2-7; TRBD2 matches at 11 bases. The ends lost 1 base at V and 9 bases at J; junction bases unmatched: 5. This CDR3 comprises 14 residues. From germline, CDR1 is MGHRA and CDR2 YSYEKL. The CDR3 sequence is CASSQGLAGMGQYF. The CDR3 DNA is TGCGCCAGCAGCCAAGGACTAGCGGGAATGGGGCAGTACTTC.

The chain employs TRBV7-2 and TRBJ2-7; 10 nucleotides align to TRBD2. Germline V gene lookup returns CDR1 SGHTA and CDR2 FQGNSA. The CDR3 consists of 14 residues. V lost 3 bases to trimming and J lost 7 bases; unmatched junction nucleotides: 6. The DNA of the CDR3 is TGTGCCAGCAGCTTCCAAGCGGGAGGGCGGGAGCAGTACTTC. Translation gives CASSFQAGGREQYF.

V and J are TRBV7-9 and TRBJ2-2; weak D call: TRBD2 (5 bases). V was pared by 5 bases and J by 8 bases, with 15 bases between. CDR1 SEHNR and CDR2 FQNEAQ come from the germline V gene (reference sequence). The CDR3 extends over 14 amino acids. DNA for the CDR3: TGTGCCAGCAGCCGCGTTTGGGGAGTGGGGGAGCTGTTTTTT. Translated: CASSRVWGVGELFF.

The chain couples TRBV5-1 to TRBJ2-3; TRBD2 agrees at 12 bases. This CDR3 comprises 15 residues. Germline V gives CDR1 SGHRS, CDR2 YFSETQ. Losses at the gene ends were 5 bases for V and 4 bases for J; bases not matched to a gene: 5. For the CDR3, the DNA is TGCGCCAGCAGAAAACTAGCGGGAGGAGCAGATACGCAGTATTTT. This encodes CASRKLAGGADTQYF.

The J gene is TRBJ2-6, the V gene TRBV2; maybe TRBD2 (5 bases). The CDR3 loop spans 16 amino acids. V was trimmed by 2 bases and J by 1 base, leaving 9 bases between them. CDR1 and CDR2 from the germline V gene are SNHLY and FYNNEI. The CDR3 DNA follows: TGTGCCAGCAGTGAAACTAGTTTGTCTGGGGCCAACGTCCTGACTTTC. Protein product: CASSETSLSGANVLTF. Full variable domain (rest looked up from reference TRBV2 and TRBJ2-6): EPEVTQTPSHQVTQMGQEVILRCVPISNHLYFYWYRQILGQKVEFLVSFYNNEISEKSEIFDDQFSVERPDGSNFTLKIRSTKLEDSAMYFCASSETSLSGANVLTFGAGSRLTVL.

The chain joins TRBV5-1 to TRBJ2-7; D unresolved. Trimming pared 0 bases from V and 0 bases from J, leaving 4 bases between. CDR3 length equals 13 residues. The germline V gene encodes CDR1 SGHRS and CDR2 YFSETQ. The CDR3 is CASSLGASYEQYF. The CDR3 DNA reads TGCGCCAGCAGCTTGGGGGCCTCCTACGAGCAGTACTTC. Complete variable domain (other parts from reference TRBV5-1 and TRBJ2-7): KAGVTQTPRYLIKTRGQQVTLSCSPISGHRSVSWYQQTPGQGLQFLFEYFSETQRNKGNFPGRFSGRQFSNSRSEMNVSTLELGDSALYLCASSLGASYEQYFGPGTRLTVT.

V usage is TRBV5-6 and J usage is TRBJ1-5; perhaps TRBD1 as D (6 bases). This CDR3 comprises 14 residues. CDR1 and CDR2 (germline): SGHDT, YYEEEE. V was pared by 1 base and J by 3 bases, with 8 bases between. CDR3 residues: CASSLQGNNQPQHF. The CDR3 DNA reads TGTGCCAGCAGCTTGCAGGGGAACAATCAGCCCCAGCATTTT.

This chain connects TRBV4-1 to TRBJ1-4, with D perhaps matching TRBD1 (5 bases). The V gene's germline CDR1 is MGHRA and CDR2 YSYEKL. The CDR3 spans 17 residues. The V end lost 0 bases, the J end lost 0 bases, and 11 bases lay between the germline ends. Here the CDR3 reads CASSQDRKGATNEKLFF. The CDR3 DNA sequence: TGCGCCAGCAGCCAAGATAGGAAAGGGGCAACTAATGAAAAACTGTTTTTT.

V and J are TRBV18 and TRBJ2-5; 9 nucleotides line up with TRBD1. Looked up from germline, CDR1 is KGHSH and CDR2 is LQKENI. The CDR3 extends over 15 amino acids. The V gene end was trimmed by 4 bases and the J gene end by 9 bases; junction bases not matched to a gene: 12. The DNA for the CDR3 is TGTGCCAGCTCACGGGACAGGGTCGAGTATGGGGCCCAGTACTTC. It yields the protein CASSRDRVEYGAQYF.

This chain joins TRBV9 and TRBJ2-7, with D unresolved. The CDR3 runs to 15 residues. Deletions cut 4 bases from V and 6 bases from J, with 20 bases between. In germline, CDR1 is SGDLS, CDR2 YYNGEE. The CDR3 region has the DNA TGTGCCAGCAGCCCCTACCCCTTCGCCCCTTCCGAGCAGTACTTC. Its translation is CASSPYPFAPSEQYF. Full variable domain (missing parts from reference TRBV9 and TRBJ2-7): DSGVTQTPKHLITATGQRVTLRCSPRSGDLSVYWYQQSLDQGLQFLIQYYNGEERAKGNILERFSAQQFPDLHSELNLSSLELGDSALYFCASSPYPFAPSEQYFGPGTRLTVT.